The T cell receptor beta chain described here comes from a study of T-cell memory formation after mild COVID-19. Germline CDR1 reads MNHEY; CDR2 reads SVGAGI. The length of the CDR3 is 15 residues. The J segment lost 5 bases and the V segment lost 0 bases, leaving 7 bases of the junction unmatched. The table lists this clonotype with a few counts. The authors produced TCR alpha and TCR beta cDNA libraries with sample barcodes and UMIs by 5'RACE using constant-segment primers. Each CDR3 protein is one row after TCRdb ran MiXCR on the 5' RACE reads. The top ten hold 22% of the sample, which has about 290,000 distinct CDR3 sequences, roughly 15% seen once.

The receptor's source is a man aged 18 to 29 who had mild COVID-19 (a few samples of this study predate the infection). Cell type and time point are not known. Input material: PBMCs or a T cell subset sorted from them (not recorded which). J is TRBJ2-7 and V is TRBV6-5; TRBD1 matches 7 bases. CDR3 sequence: CASSYSPGGWNEQYF. The CDR3 nucleotides read TGTGCCAGCAGTTACTCCCCAGGGGGTTGGAACGAGCAGTACTTC.